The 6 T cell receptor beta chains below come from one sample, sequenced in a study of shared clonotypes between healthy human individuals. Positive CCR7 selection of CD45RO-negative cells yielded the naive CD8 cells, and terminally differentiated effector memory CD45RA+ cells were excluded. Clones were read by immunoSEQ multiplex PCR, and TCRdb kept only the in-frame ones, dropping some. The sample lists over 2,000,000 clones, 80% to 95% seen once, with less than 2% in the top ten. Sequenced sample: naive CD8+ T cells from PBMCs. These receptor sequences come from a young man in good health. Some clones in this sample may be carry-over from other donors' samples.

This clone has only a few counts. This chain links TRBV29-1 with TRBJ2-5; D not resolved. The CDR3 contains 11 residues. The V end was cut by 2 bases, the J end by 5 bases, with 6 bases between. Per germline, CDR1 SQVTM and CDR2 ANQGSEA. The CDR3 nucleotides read TGCAGCGTTGAACGGTGGGAGACCCAGTACTTC. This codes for CSVERWETQYF.

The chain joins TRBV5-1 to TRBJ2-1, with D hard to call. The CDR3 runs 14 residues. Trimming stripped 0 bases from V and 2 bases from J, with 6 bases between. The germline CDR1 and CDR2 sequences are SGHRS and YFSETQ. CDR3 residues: CASSLGPAYNEQFF. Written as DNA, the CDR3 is TGCGCCAGCAGCTTGGGCCCAGCCTACAATGAGCAGTTCTTC.

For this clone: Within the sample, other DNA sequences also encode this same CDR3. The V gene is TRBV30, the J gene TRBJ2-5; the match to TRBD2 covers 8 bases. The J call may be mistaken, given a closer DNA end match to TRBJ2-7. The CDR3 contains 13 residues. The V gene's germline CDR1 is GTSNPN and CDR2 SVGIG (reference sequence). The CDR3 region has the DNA TGTGCCTGGAGTGTAAGCGGGGGTTACGAGCAGTACTTC. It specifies CAWSVSGGYEQYF.

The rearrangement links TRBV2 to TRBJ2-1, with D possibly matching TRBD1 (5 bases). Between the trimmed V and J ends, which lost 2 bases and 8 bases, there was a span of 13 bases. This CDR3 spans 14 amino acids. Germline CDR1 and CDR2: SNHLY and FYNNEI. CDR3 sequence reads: CASSERGQGDEQFF. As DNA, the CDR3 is TGTGCCAGCAGTGAACGAGGTCAAGGGGATGAGCAGTTCTTC.

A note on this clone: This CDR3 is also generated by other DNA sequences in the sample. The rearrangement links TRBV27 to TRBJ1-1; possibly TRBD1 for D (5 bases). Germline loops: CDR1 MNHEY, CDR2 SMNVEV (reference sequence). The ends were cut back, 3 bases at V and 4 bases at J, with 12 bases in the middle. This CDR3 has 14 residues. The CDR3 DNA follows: TGTGCCAGCAGTTTCGGCGGGGGGGGCACTGAAGCTTTCTTT. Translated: CASSFGGGGTEAFF.

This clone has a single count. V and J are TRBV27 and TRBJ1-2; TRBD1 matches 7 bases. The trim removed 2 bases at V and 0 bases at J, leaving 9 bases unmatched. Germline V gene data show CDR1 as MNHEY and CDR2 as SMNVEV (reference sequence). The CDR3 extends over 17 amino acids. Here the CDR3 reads CASSLRGGVVANYGYTF. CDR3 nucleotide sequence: TGTGCCAGCAGTTTAAGAGGGGGCGTCGTAGCTAACTATGGCTACACCTTC.